This entry describes one T cell receptor beta chain. Its antigen is not identified. This CDR3 spans 19 amino acids. Losses at the gene ends were 6 bases for V and 3 bases for J; bases not matched to a gene: 18. The germline V gene encodes CDR1 SGHTA and CDR2 FQGNSA. These data belong to a study of cytomegalovirus exposure and HLA in healthy donors. Study background: Ancestry clustering placed around four fifths of approximately 420 genotyped donors in the Caucasian-associated cluster.

Notes on the study in general: Researchers reported in a later analysis that a missense DCLRE1C variant was tied to TCR beta V- and J-gene trimming. About 87% or about 30% of the time was how often most TCR beta V segments were productive, according to an earlier analysis. The likely explanation for a cluster of highly shared sequence variants was sequencing artifact.

PCR primers comprised 60 Vbeta and 13 Jbeta primers. Repertoires were generated with immunoSEQ multiplex PCR, while TCRdb's copy carries only in-frame clones and drops some. The sample includes under 75,000 clones, about nine tenths of them seen just once. Sequencing was performed on PBMCs. The clonotype comes from a woman in her twenties or thirties in good health and CMV-seronegative. V and J are TRBV7-2 and TRBJ1-5, with 9 bases lining up with TRBD1. CDR3 nucleotide sequence: TGTGCCAGCAGTCGACATGCCGGGACAGGGAGCTCGAACAATCAGCCCCAGCATTTT. Its protein product is CASSRHAGTGSSNNQPQHF.